The subject of this entry is one T cell receptor beta chain. The data were taken from a study of pediatric ulcerative colitis. Unmatched junction bases numbered 2, after V lost 2 bases and J lost 6 bases. CDR1 and CDR2 (germline): MDHEN, SYDVKM. The CDR3 contains 13 residues. TCRdb's copy holds only in-frame clones and misses some; the assay was immunoSEQ multiplex PCR. The sample lists over 9,000 clones; approximately 88% were seen once. Material for sequencing was blood. The TCR sequence derives from a girl between 10 and 17 years old with moderate ulcerative colitis. The J gene is TRBJ1-2, the V gene TRBV28; 8 nucleotides line up with TRBD1. This chain's CDR3 is CASSLNRGDGYTF. The CDR3, as DNA: TGTGCCAGCAGTTTAAACAGGGGGGATGGCTACACCTTC.